This T cell receptor (beta chain) is drawn from a study of T-cell memory formation after mild COVID-19. Study context: TCR clusters mostly belonged to single donors.

General study results and limits: Pre-infection memory contained some responding clones, which suggested that cross-reactive memory had joined. Day 15 to 85 contracting clones showed balanced CD4/CD8; later expanders leaned CD4+.

A note on this clonotype: The antigen is not known.

The CDR3 sequence is 15 residues long. Germline lookup yields CDR1 MNHEY and CDR2 SVGAGI. Trimming removed 6 bases from V and 0 bases from J, with 12 bases in between. Constant-segment primers were used for 5'RACE, and the resulting TCR alpha and TCR beta cDNA libraries carried sample barcodes and UMIs. One entry per CDR3 protein, called by TCRdb with MiXCR from the 5' RACE reads. The table has around 340,000 distinct CDR3 sequences, 14% seen once. Sequencing was done on a sample of PBMCs or a T cell subset sorted from them (not recorded which). This TCR was sampled from a man between 18 and 29 years old who had mild COVID-19 (a few samples of this study predate the infection). Cell type and time point are not known. The chain recombines TRBV6-5 with TRBJ1-3; D is perhaps TRBD1 (6 bases). As DNA, the CDR3 is TGTGCCAGCAGGAGAGAAGGGGGCTCTGGAAACACCATATATTTT. Translating gives CASRREGGSGNTIYF.